This T cell receptor (beta chain) was observed in a study of T cells after posttransplantation cyclophosphamide. Study-level points and caveats: Later post-transplant blood repertoires were often dominated by donor CD8+ memory clones. Skin or GI-infiltrating T cells shared few TRB sequences with blood.

A word on this clone: The antigen is undetermined.

On the day of bone marrow donation, the related graft donor provided peripheral blood. Germline assignment: CDR1 MDHEN and CDR2 SYDVKM. This CDR3 comprises 16 residues. V was pared by 7 bases and J by 3 bases, with 10 bases of the junction left unmatched. TCRdb keeps only in-frame clones here, not all; method: immunoSEQ multiplex PCR. Of 10,000 to 15,000 clones listed, around 86% are singletons. This clonotype was sampled from a man aged 50 to 60 in good health, CMV-negative, and a related stem cell transplant donor. Sequenced material: memory CD4+ T cells sorted from PBMCs. The chain carries TRBV28 and TRBJ1-5, with 9 nucleotides matching TRBD1. In DNA, the CDR3 is TGTGCCAGCAACCCCCTTACAGGGGGCCTCAATCAGCCCCAGCATTTT. Translation: CASNPLTGGLNQPQHF.